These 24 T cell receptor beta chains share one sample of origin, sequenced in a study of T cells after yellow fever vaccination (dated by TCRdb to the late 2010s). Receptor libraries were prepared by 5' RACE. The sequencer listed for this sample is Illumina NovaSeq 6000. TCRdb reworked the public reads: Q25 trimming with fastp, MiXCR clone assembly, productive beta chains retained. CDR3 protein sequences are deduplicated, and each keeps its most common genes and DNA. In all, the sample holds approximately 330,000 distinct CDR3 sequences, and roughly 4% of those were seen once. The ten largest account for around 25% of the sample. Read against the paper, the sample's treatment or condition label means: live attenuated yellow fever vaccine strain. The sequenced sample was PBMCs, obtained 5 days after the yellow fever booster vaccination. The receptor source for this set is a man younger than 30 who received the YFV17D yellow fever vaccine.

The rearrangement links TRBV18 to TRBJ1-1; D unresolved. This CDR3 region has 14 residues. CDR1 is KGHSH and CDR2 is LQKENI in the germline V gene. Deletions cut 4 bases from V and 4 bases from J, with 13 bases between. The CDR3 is CASSRRAGSTEAFF. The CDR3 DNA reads TGTGCCAGCTCACGCCGCGCGGGGAGCACTGAAGCTTTCTTT.

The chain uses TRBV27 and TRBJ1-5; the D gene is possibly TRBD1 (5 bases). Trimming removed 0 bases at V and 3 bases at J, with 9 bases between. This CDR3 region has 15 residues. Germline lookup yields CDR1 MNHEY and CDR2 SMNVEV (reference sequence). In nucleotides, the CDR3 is TGTGCCAGCAGTTTATCGCCAGGGCCCAATCAGCCCCAGCATTTT. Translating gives CASSLSPGPNQPQHF.

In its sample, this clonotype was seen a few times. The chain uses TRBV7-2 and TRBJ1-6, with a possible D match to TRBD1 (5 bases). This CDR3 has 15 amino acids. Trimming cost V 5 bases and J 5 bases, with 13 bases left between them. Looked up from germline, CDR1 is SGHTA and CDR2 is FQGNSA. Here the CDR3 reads CASSTSGTHNSPLHF. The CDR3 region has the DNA TGTGCCAGCAGCACCTCCGGGACCCATAATTCACCCCTCCACTTT.

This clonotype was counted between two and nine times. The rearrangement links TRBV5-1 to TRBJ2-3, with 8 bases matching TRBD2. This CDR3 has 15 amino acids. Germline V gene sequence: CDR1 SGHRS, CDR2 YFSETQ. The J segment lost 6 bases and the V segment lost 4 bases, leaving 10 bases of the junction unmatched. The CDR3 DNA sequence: TGCGCCAGCAGCCCAGCCAGCGGGGGAATGGATACGCAGTATTTT. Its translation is CASSPASGGMDTQYF.

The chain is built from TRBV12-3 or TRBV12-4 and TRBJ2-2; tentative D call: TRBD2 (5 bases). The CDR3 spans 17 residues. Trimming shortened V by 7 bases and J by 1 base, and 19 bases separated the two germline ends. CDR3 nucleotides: TGTGCCAGCACCACGACGTATAGCGTTCAGAACACCGGGGAGCTGTTTTTT. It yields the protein CASTTTYSVQNTGELFF.

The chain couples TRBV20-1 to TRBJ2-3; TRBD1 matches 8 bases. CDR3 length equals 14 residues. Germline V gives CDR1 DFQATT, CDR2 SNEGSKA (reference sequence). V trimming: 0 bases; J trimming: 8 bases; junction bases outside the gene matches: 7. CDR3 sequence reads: CSARDQGAQGTQYF. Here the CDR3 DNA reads TGCAGTGCTAGAGACCAGGGGGCACAGGGTACGCAGTATTTT.

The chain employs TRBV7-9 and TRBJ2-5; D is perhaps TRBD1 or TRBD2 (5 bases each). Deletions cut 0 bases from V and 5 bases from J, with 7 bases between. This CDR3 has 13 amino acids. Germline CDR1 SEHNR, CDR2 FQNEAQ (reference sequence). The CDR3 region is CASSLAGDETQYF. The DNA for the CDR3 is TGTGCCAGCAGCTTAGCAGGGGACGAGACCCAGTACTTC. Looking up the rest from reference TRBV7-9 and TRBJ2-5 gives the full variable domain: DTGVSQNPRHKITKRGQNVTFRCDPISEHNRLYWYRQTLGQGPEFLTYFQNEAQLEKSRLLSDRFSAERPKGSFSTLEIQRTEQGDSAMYLCASSLAGDETQYFGPGTRLLVL.

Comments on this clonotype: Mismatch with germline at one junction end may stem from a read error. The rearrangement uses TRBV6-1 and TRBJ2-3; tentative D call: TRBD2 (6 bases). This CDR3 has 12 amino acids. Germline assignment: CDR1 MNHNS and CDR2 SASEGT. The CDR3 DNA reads TGTGCCAGCAGGGACTACACAGTTACGCAGTATTTT. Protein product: CASRDYTVTQYF.

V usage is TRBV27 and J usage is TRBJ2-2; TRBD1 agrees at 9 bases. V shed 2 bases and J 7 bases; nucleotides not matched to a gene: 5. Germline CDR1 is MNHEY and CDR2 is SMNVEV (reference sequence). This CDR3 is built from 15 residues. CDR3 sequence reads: CASSLGTGWIGELFF. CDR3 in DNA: TGTGCCAGCAGTTTAGGGACAGGGTGGATCGGGGAGCTGTTTTTT.

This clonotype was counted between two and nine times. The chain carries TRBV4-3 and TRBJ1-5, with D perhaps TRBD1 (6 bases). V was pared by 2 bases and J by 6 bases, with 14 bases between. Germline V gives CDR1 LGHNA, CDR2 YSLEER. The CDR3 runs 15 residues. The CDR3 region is CASSQSRGGLQPQHF. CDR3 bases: TGCGCCAGCAGCCAAAGTAGGGGGGGGCTTCAGCCCCAGCATTTT.

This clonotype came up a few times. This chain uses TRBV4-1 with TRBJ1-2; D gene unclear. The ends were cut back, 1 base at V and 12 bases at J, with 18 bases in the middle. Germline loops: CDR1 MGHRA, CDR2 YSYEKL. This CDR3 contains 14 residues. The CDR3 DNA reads TGCGCCAGCAGCCAAGGCAAGAGCCTGATGGTAGACACCTTC. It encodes CASSQGKSLMVDTF.

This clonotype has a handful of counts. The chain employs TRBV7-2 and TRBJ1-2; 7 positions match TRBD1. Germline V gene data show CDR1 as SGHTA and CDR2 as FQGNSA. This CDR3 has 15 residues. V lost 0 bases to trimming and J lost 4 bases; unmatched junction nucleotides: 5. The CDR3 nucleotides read TGTGCCAGCAGCTTAGCCCCGACAGGGATCTATGGCTACACCTTC. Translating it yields CASSLAPTGIYGYTF.

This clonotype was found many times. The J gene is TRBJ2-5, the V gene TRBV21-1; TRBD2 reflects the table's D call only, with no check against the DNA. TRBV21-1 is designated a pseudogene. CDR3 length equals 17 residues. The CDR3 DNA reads TGTGCCAGCAGCAAAGATGGGGTGCGGGGGGGCCTCGAGACCCAGTACTTC. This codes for CASSKDGVRGGLETQYF.

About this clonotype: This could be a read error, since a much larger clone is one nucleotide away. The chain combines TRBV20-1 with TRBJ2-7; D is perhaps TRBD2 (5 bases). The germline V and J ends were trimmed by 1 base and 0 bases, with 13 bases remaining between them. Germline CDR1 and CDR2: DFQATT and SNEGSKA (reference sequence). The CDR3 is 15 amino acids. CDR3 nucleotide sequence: TGCAGTGCTAGAGGCTGGCGGGTGGGCTCCTACGAGCAGTACTTC. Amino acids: CSARGWRVGSYEQYF.

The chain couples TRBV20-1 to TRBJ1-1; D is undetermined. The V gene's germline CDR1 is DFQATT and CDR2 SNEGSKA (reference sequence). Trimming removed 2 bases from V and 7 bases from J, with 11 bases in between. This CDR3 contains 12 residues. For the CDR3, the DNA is TGCAGTGCTAGATCGGTGGACCTTGAAGCTTTCTTT. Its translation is CSARSVDLEAFF.

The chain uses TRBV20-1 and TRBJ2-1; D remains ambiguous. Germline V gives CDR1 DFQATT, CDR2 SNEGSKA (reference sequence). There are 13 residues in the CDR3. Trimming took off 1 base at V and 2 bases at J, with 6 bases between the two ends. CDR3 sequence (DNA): TGCAGTGCTAGAGTTGACACCTACAATGAGCAGTTCTTC. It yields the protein CSARVDTYNEQFF.

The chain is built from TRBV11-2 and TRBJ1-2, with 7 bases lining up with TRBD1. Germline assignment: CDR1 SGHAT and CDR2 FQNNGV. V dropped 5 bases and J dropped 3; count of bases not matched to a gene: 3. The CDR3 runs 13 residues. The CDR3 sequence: CASSGTADYGYTF. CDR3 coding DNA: TGTGCCAGCAGCGGGACAGCAGACTATGGCTACACCTTC.

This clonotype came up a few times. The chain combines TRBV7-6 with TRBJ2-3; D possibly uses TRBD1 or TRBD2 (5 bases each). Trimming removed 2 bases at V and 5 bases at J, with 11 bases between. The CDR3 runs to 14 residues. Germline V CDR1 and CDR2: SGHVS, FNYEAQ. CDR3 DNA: TGTGCCAGCAGCTTATGGGGGATCGGAGATACGCAGTATTTT. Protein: CASSLWGIGDTQYF.

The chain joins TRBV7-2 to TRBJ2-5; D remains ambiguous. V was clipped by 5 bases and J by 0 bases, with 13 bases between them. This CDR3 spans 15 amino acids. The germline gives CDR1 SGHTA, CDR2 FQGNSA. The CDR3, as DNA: TGTGCCAGCAGCCCCGTCCGTGGGTACCAAGAGACCCAGTACTTC. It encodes CASSPVRGYQETQYF.

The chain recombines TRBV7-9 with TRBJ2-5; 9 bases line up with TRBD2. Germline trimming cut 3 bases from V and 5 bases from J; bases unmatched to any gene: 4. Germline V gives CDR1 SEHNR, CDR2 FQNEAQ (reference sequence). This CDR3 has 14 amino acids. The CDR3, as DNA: TGTGCCAGCAGCTTTCTTAGCGGGGGCGAGACCCAGTACTTC. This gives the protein CASSFLSGGETQYF.

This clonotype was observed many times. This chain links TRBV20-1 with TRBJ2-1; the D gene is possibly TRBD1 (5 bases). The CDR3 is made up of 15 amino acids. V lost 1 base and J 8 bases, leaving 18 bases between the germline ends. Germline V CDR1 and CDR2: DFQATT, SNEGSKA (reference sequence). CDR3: CSARVDRRVGDEQFF. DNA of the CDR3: TGCAGTGCTAGAGTTGACCGCAGGGTCGGAGATGAGCAGTTCTTC.

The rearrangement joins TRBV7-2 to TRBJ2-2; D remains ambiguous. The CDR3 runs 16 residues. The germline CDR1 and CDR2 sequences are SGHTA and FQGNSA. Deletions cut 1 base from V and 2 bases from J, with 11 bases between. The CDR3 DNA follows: TGTGCCAGCAGCTTAGATTTGATACAAAACACCGGGGAGCTGTTTTTT. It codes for CASSLDLIQNTGELFF.

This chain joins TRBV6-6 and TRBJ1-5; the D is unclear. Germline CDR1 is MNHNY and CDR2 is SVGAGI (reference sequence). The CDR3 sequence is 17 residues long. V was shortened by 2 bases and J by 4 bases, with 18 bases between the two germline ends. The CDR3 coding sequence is TGTGCCAGCAGTTACGGCTTTGTGGGCGGACCAAATCAGCCCCAGCATTTT. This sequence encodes CASSYGFVGGPNQPQHF.

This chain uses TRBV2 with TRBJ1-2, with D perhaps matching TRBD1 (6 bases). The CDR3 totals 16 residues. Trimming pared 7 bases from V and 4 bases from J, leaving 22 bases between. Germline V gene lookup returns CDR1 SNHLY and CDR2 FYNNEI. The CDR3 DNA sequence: TGTGCCAGCACCGGGGGGGCAGGCCATGTCGCCTATGGCTACACCTTC. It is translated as CASTGGAGHVAYGYTF.